What follows are 9 T cell receptor beta chains derived from one specimen sequenced in a study of blood T cell repertoires in COVID-19. Data came from immunoSEQ multiplex PCR; TCRdb stores just in-frame clones and leaves some out. The data hold 350,000 to 450,000 clones, with approximately 90% observed a single time. The specimen was PBMCs or T cells enriched from blood (not recorded which). The receptors derive from a man in his thirties or forties who had recovered from COVID-19.

This rearrangement joins TRBV7-6 to TRBJ1-4; D is uncertain. Germline CDR1 and CDR2: SGHVS and FNYEAQ. Trimming left V 5 bases short and J 0 bases short, with 10 bases between. This CDR3 has 15 residues. The CDR3 region is CASSTRGATNEKLFF. CDR3 DNA sequence: TGTGCCAGCAGCACCCGCGGGGCAACTAATGAAAAACTGTTTTTT. Full variable domain (remainder filled in from reference TRBV7-6 and TRBJ1-4): GAGVSQSPRYKVTKRGQDVALRCDPISGHVSLYWYRQALGQGPEFLTYFNYEAQQDKSGLPNDRFSAERPEGSISTLTIQRTEQRDSAMYRCASSTRGATNEKLFFGSGTQLSVL.

The chain links TRBV6-6 to TRBJ2-2, with 13 bases that match TRBD2. J gave up 7 bases and V 7 bases, and 6 bases lay outside the gene matches. Germline assignment: CDR1 MNHNY and CDR2 SVGAGI (reference sequence). The CDR3 is 15 amino acids. CDR3: CASTTSGRALGELFF. The DNA for the CDR3 is TGTGCCAGCACCACTAGCGGGAGGGCCCTCGGGGAGCTGTTTTTT.

The rearrangement joins TRBV28 to TRBJ2-7; 7 nucleotides line up with TRBD2. Germline CDR1 and CDR2: MDHEN and SYDVKM. V was pared by 5 bases and J by 0 bases, with 7 bases of the junction left unmatched. The CDR3 spans 15 residues. The CDR3 DNA follows: TGTGCCAGCAGTACTCTAGCGGAAATCTCCTACGAGCAGTACTTC. It translates to CASSTLAEISYEQYF.

The CDR3 loop is CSVYSGDHYNEQFF. The CDR3 coding sequence is TGCAGCGTTTATAGCGGAGACCACTACAATGAGCAGTTCTTC. The V and J genes are TRBV29-1 and TRBJ2-1; a possible D gene is TRBD2 (6 bases). Germline V gene sequence: CDR1 SQVTM, CDR2 ANQGSEA. CDR3 length: 14 residues. V lost 5 bases and J lost 3, with 14 bases in between.

This clone was counted once. The genes are TRBV5-4 and TRBJ2-7; the match to TRBD2 covers 15 bases. The CDR3 runs to 15 residues. Germline loops: CDR1 SGHNT, CDR2 YYREEE (reference sequence). The J segment lost 5 bases and the V segment lost 4 bases, leaving 4 bases of the junction unmatched. CDR3 nucleotides: TGTGCCAGCAGCAGCGGACTAGCGGGAGGGGACGAGCAGTACTTC. Protein product: CASSSGLAGGDEQYF.

The rearrangement links TRBV7-9 to TRBJ1-4, with 7 nucleotides matching TRBD1. Germline values: CDR1 SEHNR, CDR2 FQNEAQ (reference sequence). V shed 5 bases and J 2 bases; nucleotides not matched to a gene: 5. The CDR3 is made up of 15 amino acids. The CDR3 DNA reads as TGTGCCAGCAGCAGTTCAGGGGGGACTAATGAAAAACTGTTTTTT. Amino acids: CASSSSGGTNEKLFF.

The V gene is TRBV9, the J gene TRBJ2-3; 8 bases fit TRBD2. The ends lost 3 bases at V and 2 bases at J; junction bases unmatched: 8. CDR3 length equals 16 residues. Germline V CDR1 and CDR2: SGDLS, YYNGEE. The CDR3 bases are TGTGCCAGCAGCGGACTGAGCGGGGGTCCCACAGATACGCAGTATTTT. This gives the protein CASSGLSGGPTDTQYF.

The CDR3 is CASRRDRGSVTEAFF. Written as DNA, the CDR3 is TGTGCCAGCAGGCGGGACAGGGGGAGTGTCACTGAAGCTTTCTTT. The chain couples TRBV27 to TRBJ1-1; 11 nucleotides line up with TRBD1. CDR1 and CDR2 from the germline V gene are MNHEY and SMNVEV (reference sequence). V lost 6 bases and J lost 4; bases outside the gene matches: 7. The CDR3 consists of 15 residues.

V and J are TRBV10-1 and TRBJ2-1; tentative D call: TRBD2 (6 bases). V was pared by 0 bases and J by 2 bases, with 11 bases between. The CDR3 totals 16 residues. Germline-derived CDR1 and CDR2 are WNHNN and SYGVQD (reference sequence). CDR3 coding DNA: TGCGCCAGCAGTGAGTCGAGGAGGGCCACCTACAATGAGCAGTTCTTC. It encodes CASSESRRATYNEQFF.